This TCR beta chain was identified in a study of CD8 T cells in ankylosing spondylitis. Overall study findings and caveats: Reports say disease-linked clones showed up significantly more in matched ankylosing spondylitis synovial fluid. What seemed typical of ankylosing spondylitis blood was a TCR beta motif built from about 8 highly homologous variants. Disease-associated clonotypes exhibited CD8+ identity and were relatively infrequent in peripheral blood.

The CDR3 is 14 residues long. The V end lost 7 bases, the J end lost 6 bases, and 17 bases lay between the germline ends. On this clonotype itself: Its antigen is not identified.

Generation of TCR beta libraries employed quantitative 5'-RACE incorporating molecular barcodes. Each CDR3 protein gets one entry after TCRdb re-called the 5' RACE reads with MiXCR. The sample records roughly 700,000 distinct CDR3 sequences, about 20% being singletons. The sample comprised blood, either unsorted or a sorted T cell fraction (not recorded which). The origin of this receptor is a male donor with ankylosing spondylitis. The chain employs TRBV12-3 or TRBV12-4 and TRBJ2-3, with D perhaps matching TRBD2 (6 bases). In DNA form, the CDR3 reads TGTGCCAGCACCCGGAGGGTTGCGGGTGATACGCAGTATTTT. Translated, it gives CASTRRVAGDTQYF.